Following are 22 T cell receptor beta chains from one sample sequenced in a study of T cell repertoires in cytomegalovirus infection. One entry per CDR3 protein results from TCRdb running MiXCR on the reads. The repertoire consists of roughly 990,000 distinct CDR3 sequences, with around 32% occurring once and the leading ten covering 11% to 15%. No antigen has been assigned to these receptors. Sequences were derived from cultured CD8+ T cells from PBMCs, sampled from culture after CMV antigen stimulation. These receptors all stem from a human donor in good health (CMV status not recorded). Some clones in this sample may be carry-over from other donors' samples.

The sample holds a few counts of this clonotype. CDR3 sequence (DNA): TGTGCCAGCAGTTACTACCCCCAAGGGGCGGGGGCCCTAAGGGATACGCAGTATTTT. Its translation: CASSYYPQGAGALRDTQYF. The V call is TRBV6-6, the J call TRBJ2-3, with a tentative D call TRBD2 (7 bases). This CDR3 contains 19 residues. Trimming pared 1 base from V and 6 bases from J, leaving 26 bases between. Germline CDR1 MNHNY, CDR2 SVGAGI (reference sequence).

This clonotype was recorded a few times. Its ends do not fully match the called genes, so a read error is possible. The V call is TRBV7-6, the J call TRBJ2-1; 8 nucleotides match TRBD2. Germline-derived CDR1 and CDR2 are SGHVS and FNYEAQ. The CDR3 has 16 amino acids. The CDR3: CASSVSLSGADNEQFF. The CDR3 DNA reads as TGTGCTAGCAGCGTTTCCCTTAGCGGGGCAGACAATGAGCAGTTCTTC.

The sample holds a few counts of this clonotype. The chain has TRBV7-6 and TRBJ2-7; TRBD2 aligns across 13 bases. Germline V gene sequence: CDR1 SGHVS, CDR2 FNYEAQ. Germline trimming cut 4 bases from V and 0 bases from J; bases unmatched to any gene: 6. This CDR3 is 17 amino acids long. The CDR3 DNA reads TGTGCCAGCAGCTCGGGACTAGCGGGGACAAGCTCCTACGAGCAGTACGTC. This sequence encodes CASSSGLAGTSSYEQYV.

V usage is TRBV20-1 and J usage is TRBJ1-5; no definite D call. The CDR3 is made up of 12 amino acids. The germline V gene encodes CDR1 DFQATT and CDR2 SNEGSKA (reference sequence). Deletions cut 6 bases from V and 5 bases from J, with 11 bases between. In DNA, the CDR3 is TGCAGTGCCCGCCGGAACGATCAGCCCCAGCATTTT. Translating it yields CSARRNDQPQHF.

Concerning this clonotype itself: The junction departs from the called germline gene at one end, perhaps through a read error. The chain recombines TRBV7-1 with TRBJ1-4; unclear D gene. TRBV7-1 is assigned to the ORF class and has an uncertain function. This CDR3 comprises 11 residues. The chain's CDR3 is CASRPPEKPFF. The CDR3 nucleotides read TGTGCCAGCAGACCGCCAGAAAAACCGTTTTTT.

V and J are TRBV6-5 and TRBJ2-1; D unclear. V lost 6 bases and J lost 0, with 12 bases in between. Germline V gives CDR1 MNHEY, CDR2 SVGAGI. The CDR3 is 15 residues long. DNA for the CDR3: TGTGCCAGCAGACCCGGTCCGAGCTCCTACAATGAGCAGTTCTTC. This sequence encodes CASRPGPSSYNEQFF.

V gene TRBV24-1 combines with J gene TRBJ2-7, with 12 bases identical to TRBD2. From germline, CDR1 is KGHDR and CDR2 SFDVKD. This CDR3 comprises 17 residues. Trimming cost V 2 bases and J 3 bases; bases outside gene matches: 7. The CDR3 spells CATSDSGLAGRNYEQYF. Here the CDR3 DNA reads TGTGCCACCAGTGATTCTGGACTAGCGGGGAGGAACTACGAGCAGTACTTC.

This clonotype was detected a few times. The gene calls are TRBV7-3 and TRBJ1-1, with D tentatively TRBD1 (5 bases). The CDR3 covers 15 residues. V shed 0 bases and J shed 6 bases, with 14 bases lying between them. Germline CDR1 and CDR2: SGHTA and FQGTGA. CDR3 region: CASSLTSGVLAEAFF. Here the CDR3 DNA reads TGTGCCAGCAGCTTAACATCGGGGGTTCTGGCTGAAGCTTTCTTT. Looking up the rest from reference TRBV7-3 and TRBJ1-1 gives the full variable domain: GAGVSQTPSNKVTEKGKYVELRCDPISGHTALYWYRQSLGQGPEFLIYFQGTGAADDSGLPNDRFFAVRPEGSVSTLKIQRTERGDSAVYLCASSLTSGVLAEAFFGQGTRLTVV.

V is TRBV9 and J is TRBJ2-7; no definite D call. Germline loops: CDR1 SGDLS, CDR2 YYNGEE. V lost 4 bases and J 0 bases, leaving 14 bases between the germline ends. This CDR3 is 15 amino acids long. The DNA of the CDR3 is TGTGCCAGCAGCCCCACGGCCTCCAGCTCCTACGAGCAGTACGTC. Residues: CASSPTASSSYEQYV.

Many counts were recorded for this clonotype. The V gene is TRBV7-9, the J gene TRBJ1-1; weak D call: TRBD1 (5 bases). Germline CDR1 SEHNR, CDR2 FQNEAQ (reference sequence). The CDR3 has 14 amino acids. V lost 0 bases and J lost 4, with 9 bases in between. CDR3 in DNA: TGTGCCAGCAGCTTAGCTTCTGGGGGCACTGAAGCTTTCTTT. As protein: CASSLASGGTEAFF.

This clonotype was seen repeatedly, ten times or more. The chain has TRBV7-2 and TRBJ2-1; 9 positions agree with TRBD2. This CDR3 has 15 amino acids. The junction had 12 bases not matched to a gene; V was cut back by 7 bases and J by 8 bases. Germline CDR1 is SGHTA and CDR2 is FQGNSA. CDR3 residues: CASNRRGGLQDEQFF. The DNA of the CDR3 is TGTGCCAGCAACCGGCGGGGGGGCCTTCAGGATGAGCAGTTCTTC.

This chain uses TRBV7-9 with TRBJ2-7; the D gene is possibly TRBD1 (5 bases). CDR1 and CDR2 (germline): SEHNR, FQNEAQ (reference sequence). V lost 8 bases, J lost 3 bases, and 14 bases lay in between. CDR3 length equals 13 residues. The CDR3 DNA follows: TGTGCCAGCCGACAGATATCGAACTACGAGCAGTACTTC. Its protein product is CASRQISNYEQYF.

The chain joins TRBV11-2 to TRBJ2-1; D not resolved. The CDR3 spans 14 residues. The germline V gene encodes CDR1 SGHAT and CDR2 FQNNGV. Trimming stripped 5 bases from V and 2 bases from J, with 10 bases between. The CDR3 loop is CASSPTVTYNEQFF. As DNA, the CDR3 is TGTGCCAGCAGCCCCACCGTTACCTACAATGAGCAGTTCTTC.

V usage is TRBV6-2 or TRBV6-3 and J usage is TRBJ2-1, with D possibly TRBD2 on 7 matching bases. The germline V gene encodes CDR1 MNHEY and CDR2 SVGEGT. The CDR3 is 20 residues long. Deletions cut 1 base from V and 0 bases from J, with 22 bases between. CDR3 nucleotide sequence: TGTGCCAGCAGTTACTTAACGGGGGGCGCCGAGTCGTCCTCCTACAATGAGCAGTTCTTC. It codes for CASSYLTGGAESSSYNEQFF.

This clonotype was seen at least ten times. The chain combines TRBV7-2 with TRBJ2-3; D remains unclear. Trimming pared 6 bases from V and 14 bases from J, leaving 15 bases between. Germline CDR1 SGHTA, CDR2 FQGNSA. This CDR3 has 11 residues. CDR3 in DNA: TGTGCCAGCAGTACAGAGGCCCCGCGGTATTTT. It yields the protein CASSTEAPRYF.

This clonotype has at least ten counts. The chain employs TRBV7-8 and TRBJ2-5; no firm D call. The CDR3 covers 12 residues. Trimming stripped 5 bases from V and 9 bases from J, with 13 bases between. Germline CDR1 is SGHVS and CDR2 is FQNEAQ. The CDR3 loop reads CASSLDPPAQYF. The CDR3 nucleotides are TGTGCCAGCAGCCTGGACCCGCCGGCCCAGTACTTC.

This chain links TRBV19 with TRBJ1-6, with 7 bases lining up with TRBD1. J gave up 6 bases and V 6 bases, and 8 bases lay outside the gene matches. The CDR3 covers 15 residues. Germline CDR1 is LNHDA and CDR2 is SQIVND (reference sequence). The CDR3 reads CASSQMTGFNSPLHF. The DNA for the CDR3 is TGTGCCAGTAGCCAGATGACAGGGTTTAATTCACCCCTCCACTTT.

This clonotype showed up many times. The chain uses TRBV7-9 and TRBJ2-1; D ambiguous. Germline values: CDR1 SEHNR, CDR2 FQNEAQ (reference sequence). Trimming cost V 0 bases and J 10 bases, with 7 bases left between them. The CDR3 is made up of 12 amino acids. The CDR3 DNA follows: TGTGCCAGCAGCTTAGCGGTCCTCGAGCAGTTCTTC. Amino acids: CASSLAVLEQFF.

The CDR3 DNA follows: TGTGCCAGCAGCCGGGGGACTAGCAAAACAGATACGCAGTATTTT. Translated: CASSRGTSKTDTQYF. The genes are TRBV11-2 and TRBJ2-3; 9 nucleotides match TRBD2. This CDR3 comprises 15 residues. The J segment lost 3 bases and the V segment lost 5 bases, leaving 6 bases of the junction unmatched. The germline gives CDR1 SGHAT, CDR2 FQNNGV. The variable domain in full, with the rest retrieved from reference TRBV11-2 and TRBJ2-3, is EAGVAQSPRYKIIEKRQSVAFWCNPISGHATLYWYQQILGQGPKLLIQFQNNGVVDDSQLPKDRFSAERLKGVDSTLKIQPAKLEDSAVYLCASSRGTSKTDTQYFGPGTRLTVL.

The V gene is TRBV12-3 or TRBV12-4, the J gene TRBJ1-2, with TRBD1 matching 7 bases. The ends lost 5 bases at V and 4 bases at J; junction bases unmatched: 4. CDR3 length: 13 residues. In DNA form, the CDR3 reads TGTGCCAGCAGTCGGACAGGCCCCTATGGCTACACCTTC. It codes for CASSRTGPYGYTF.

The genes are TRBV7-9 and TRBJ2-4, with TRBD1 matching 7 bases. CDR1 is SEHNR and CDR2 is FQNEAQ in the germline V gene (reference sequence). The CDR3 is 17 amino acids. Germline trimming cut 5 bases from V and 0 bases from J; bases unmatched to any gene: 10. In DNA, the CDR3 is TGTGCCAGCAGCACCGGGACAGCCGGGCTAGCCAAAAACATTCAGTACTTC. It specifies CASSTGTAGLAKNIQYF. Looking up the rest from reference TRBV7-9 and TRBJ2-4 gives the full variable domain: DTGVSQNPRHKITKRGQNVTFRCDPISEHNRLYWYRQTLGQGPEFLTYFQNEAQLEKSRLLSDRFSAERPKGSFSTLEIQRTEQGDSAMYLCASSTGTAGLAKNIQYFGAGTRLSVL.

This clonotype was seen a few times. The chain uses TRBV10-3 and TRBJ2-5; a possible D gene is TRBD1 (5 bases). This CDR3 contains 12 residues. The V end lost 9 bases, the J end lost 5 bases, and 13 bases lay between the germline ends. Germline CDR1 is ENHRY and CDR2 is SYGVKD. The CDR3 DNA follows: TGTGCCATTAGGACAACCCCGGAGACCCAGTACTTC. Encoded protein: CAIRTTPETQYF.